This T cell receptor (beta chain) stems from a study of human T cells and chemical hapten exposure. TCRdb processed the RACE reads anew with MiXCR; each CDR3 protein has one entry. Here the sample spans roughly 100,000 distinct CDR3 sequences, roughly a third being singletons. Time point described: patch test 3, about 24 weeks after DPC sensitization. The treatment denotes: therapeutic diphenylcyclopropenone sensitization with weekly scalp DPC. The TCR originated in a man aged 40-49 years with alopecia areata. Some clones in this sample may be carry-over from other donors' samples. Here the sequenced sample was whole blood, taken in connection with sensitization to the hapten diphenylcyclopropenone (DPC).

CDR3 residues: CASSLSSSNYGYTF. In DNA, the CDR3 is TGTGCCAGCAGCTTGTCCAGTTCTAACTATGGCTACACCTTC. V is TRBV5-5 and J is TRBJ1-2; D gene uncertain. The CDR3 runs 14 residues. Trimming cost V 1 base and J 0 bases, with 7 bases left between them. The germline V gene encodes CDR1 SGHKS and CDR2 YYEKEE (reference sequence).